This T cell receptor beta chain was profiled in a study of spatial heterogeneity in lung cancer. This sample's time point: sample taken at primary tumor resection. Whole RNA, which was extracted from tumor, nontumor lung tissue or frozen PBMC, was sequenced without any cell sorting. This clonotype has only a few counts. Antigen: not known. Study-level findings and limits: One measure, the expanded intratumoral alpha and beta TCR count, tracked tumor mutation counts.

The germline CDR1 and CDR2 sequences are MDHEN and SYDVKM. Trimming took off 1 base at V and 0 bases at J, with 13 bases between the two ends. The CDR3 is 16 residues long. Individually, TCR cDNA molecules were each labelled with a unique molecular identifier. TCRdb recomputed calls from the 5' RACE reads with MiXCR, one row per CDR3 protein. The sample comprises around 100,000 distinct CDR3 sequences, 3.5% to 5% of which are singletons, and 21% rests with the top ten. The chain combines TRBV28 with TRBJ2-7, with D unresolved. The receptor was derived from a male donor with early-stage non-small cell lung cancer. The specimen comprised lung tumor tissue, sampled at surgery. The CDR3 DNA sequence: TGTGCCAGCAGTTTATACATGACAAGGAGCTCCTACGAGCAGTACTTC. Its translation: CASSLYMTRSSYEQYF.